One sample yielded the 21 T cell receptor beta chains listed below, sequenced in a study of pediatric ulcerative colitis. Data came from immunoSEQ multiplex PCR; TCRdb stores just in-frame clones and leaves some out. The sample holds roughly 38,000 clones; around four fifths are singletons and the top ten take 20% to 25%. The sequenced material came from blood. These receptors were taken from a girl under 18 with moderate ulcerative colitis.

The DNA of the CDR3 is TGTGCCAGCAGCTCCCTAGACAGGTCGGAGACCCAGTACTTC. It specifies CASSSLDRSETQYF. J is TRBJ2-5 and V is TRBV7-2; maybe TRBD1 (6 bases). Trimming stripped 4 bases from V and 5 bases from J, with 14 bases between. Germline loops: CDR1 SGHTA, CDR2 FQGNSA. The CDR3 is made up of 14 amino acids.

This clone came up once. The chain has TRBV7-9 and TRBJ1-2; TRBD1 agrees at 7 bases. The trim removed 5 bases at V and 5 bases at J, leaving 23 bases unmatched. The CDR3 is made up of 19 amino acids. Germline V gene lookup returns CDR1 SEHNR and CDR2 FQNEAQ (reference sequence). CDR3 loop: CASSLGASHRDSRKYGYTF. DNA for the CDR3: TGTGCCAGCAGCCTGGGGGCCAGTCACCGGGACAGTCGAAAATATGGCTACACCTTC.

The chain joins TRBV7-2 to TRBJ1-1; the D gene is possibly TRBD1 (6 bases). From germline, CDR1 is SGHTA and CDR2 FQGNSA. There are 17 residues in the CDR3. V lost 1 base, J lost 0 bases, and 15 bases lay in between. This CDR3 is CASSLDWWAGVNTEAFF. DNA for the CDR3: TGTGCCAGCAGCTTAGACTGGTGGGCAGGGGTGAACACTGAAGCTTTCTTT.

This clone is medium-sized within its sample. The CDR3 DNA sequence: TGTGCCAGCAGTTTATCGGGCAGCGAGAGCTCCTATAATTCACCCCTCCACTTT. It specifies CASSLSGSESSYNSPLHF. The chain has TRBV27 and TRBJ1-6; D is uncertain. From germline, CDR1 is MNHEY and CDR2 SMNVEV (reference sequence). The CDR3 runs to 18 residues. V lost 0 bases and J 0 bases, leaving 12 bases between the germline ends.

The rearrangement joins TRBV7-2 to TRBJ1-2, with D possibly being TRBD1 (6 bases). This CDR3 is built from 14 residues. Per germline, CDR1 SGHTA and CDR2 FQGNSA. The ends were cut back, 3 bases at V and 8 bases at J, with 16 bases in the middle. The CDR3 DNA follows: TGTGCCAGCAGCTTGAACAGGGAAATGTGGGGCTACACCTTC. Translation gives CASSLNREMWGYTF.

Points on this clone: Relative to the germline gene, one junction end is altered; a read error may explain this. This chain links TRBV20-1 with TRBJ1-2; D call uncertain. This CDR3 spans 9 amino acids. Germline V gene data show CDR1 as DFQATT and CDR2 as SNEGSKA (reference sequence). DNA for the CDR3: TGCAGTGCTGAATTTACCGCCGCCTTC. Protein product: CSAEFTAAF.

Remarks on this clone: Other nucleotide sequences in the sample specify the same CDR3. The chain has TRBV4-1 and TRBJ2-2; D is unclear. With 0 bases removed from V and 5 bases from J, the gap between germline ends came to 7 bases. The CDR3 loop spans 14 amino acids. The V gene's germline CDR1 is MGHRA and CDR2 YSYEKL. The CDR3 region has the DNA TGCGCCAGCAGCCAAGATAGGACGACCGGGGAGCTGTTTTTT. Amino acids: CASSQDRTTGELFF.

This clone was seen only once. The chain couples TRBV28 to TRBJ1-3; D is undetermined. Germline loops: CDR1 MDHEN, CDR2 SYDVKM. V was clipped by 2 bases and J by 7 bases, with 9 bases between them. The CDR3 has 13 amino acids. The CDR3 region has the DNA TGTGCCAGCAGTTTAGGACCGTCTAACACCATATATTTT. Translation: CASSLGPSNTIYF.

The genes are TRBV29-1 and TRBJ2-1; 7 positions agree with TRBD2. Germline V gene sequence: CDR1 SQVTM, CDR2 ANQGSEA. There are 14 residues in the CDR3. V was pared by 3 bases and J by 7 bases, with 9 bases of the junction left unmatched. The CDR3 sequence: CSVDGAGLNNEQFF. In DNA, the CDR3 is TGCAGCGTTGACGGAGCGGGACTAAATAATGAGCAGTTCTTC.

This chain links TRBV10-1 with TRBJ2-7, with a possible D match to TRBD1 (6 bases). The germline gives CDR1 WNHNN, CDR2 SYGVQD (reference sequence). The CDR3 totals 14 residues. Trimming took 6 bases from V and 5 from J, leaving 17 bases between them. CDR3 sequence (DNA): TGCGCCAGCAGCCCGAGACAGGTTTGGGACGAGCAGTACTTC. Residues: CASSPRQVWDEQYF.

The rearrangement joins TRBV5-1 to TRBJ2-5; D is undetermined. V dropped 0 bases and J dropped 1 base, with 7 bases sitting between them. This CDR3 region has 14 residues. Germline CDR1 is SGHRS and CDR2 is YFSETQ. CDR3 DNA: TGCGCCAGCAGCTTGGGGGCAGGCCAAGAGACCCAGTACTTC. Amino acids: CASSLGAGQETQYF.

The chain links TRBV5-1 to TRBJ2-1; TRBD2 matches 14 bases. Germline V gives CDR1 SGHRS, CDR2 YFSETQ. The CDR3 has 14 residues. V was pared by 5 bases and J by 5 bases, with 0 bases of the junction left unmatched. CDR3 sequence reads: CASRGLAGDNEQFF. The DNA of the CDR3 is TGCGCCAGCAGGGGACTAGCGGGAGACAATGAGCAGTTCTTC. The full variable domain, completed using reference TRBV5-1 and TRBJ2-1, is KAGVTQTPRYLIKTRGQQVTLSCSPISGHRSVSWYQQTPGQGLQFLFEYFSETQRNKGNFPGRFSGRQFSNSRSEMNVSTLELGDSALYLCASRGLAGDNEQFFGPGTRLTVL.

The chain links TRBV7-8 to TRBJ2-1; the match to TRBD2 covers 8 bases. Germline CDR1 reads SGHVS; CDR2 reads FQNEAQ. Germline trimming cut 1 base from V and 9 bases from J; bases unmatched to any gene: 11. This CDR3 contains 16 residues. DNA for the CDR3: TGTGCCAGCAGCTTAGGTCTCGGCGGGAGGATCGTTGAGCAGTTCTTC. Amino acids: CASSLGLGGRIVEQFF.

This chain connects TRBV10-2 to TRBJ2-1, with 7 bases fitting TRBD1. There are 15 residues in the CDR3. Germline V lookup: CDR1 WSHSY, CDR2 SAAADI. Trimming took 8 bases from V and 0 from J; bases not matched to a gene: 7. CDR3 protein: CASGSSGGSYNEQFF. The CDR3 coding sequence is TGCGCCAGCGGATCCTCAGGGGGCTCCTACAATGAGCAGTTCTTC.

The V and J genes are TRBV5-8 and TRBJ2-1; 7 bases match TRBD2. Trimming cost V 3 bases and J 5 bases; bases outside gene matches: 14. This CDR3 comprises 17 residues. Germline CDR1 SGHTS, CDR2 YDEGEE. CDR3 amino acids: CASSSQPGLLVDNEQFF. Written as DNA, the CDR3 is TGTGCCAGCAGCTCACAACCGGGACTACTTGTAGACAATGAGCAGTTCTTC.

This sequence joins TRBV5-5 and TRBJ1-5; D remains unclear. V dropped 4 bases and J dropped 1 base, with 9 bases sitting between them. The CDR3 consists of 14 residues. CDR1 and CDR2 from the germline V gene are SGHKS and YYEKEE (reference sequence). CDR3 protein: CASSPFDSNQPQHF. In DNA form, the CDR3 reads TGTGCCAGCAGCCCTTTCGACAGCAATCAGCCCCAGCATTTT.

This clone was observed once. This chain uses TRBV4-1 with TRBJ2-1, with TRBD2 matching over 9 bases. V lost 4 bases to trimming and J lost 8 bases; unmatched junction nucleotides: 15. Per germline, CDR1 MGHRA and CDR2 YSYEKL. The CDR3 runs to 17 residues. The CDR3: CASSPLLWVAGVDEQFF. For the CDR3, the DNA is TGCGCCAGCAGCCCCCTTTTATGGGTAGCGGGGGTCGATGAGCAGTTCTTC.

The chain is built from TRBV9 and TRBJ1-1; D remains ambiguous. CDR1 and CDR2 from the germline V gene are SGDLS and YYNGEE. This CDR3 has 16 residues. V was clipped by 0 bases and J by 0 bases, with 12 bases between them. This CDR3 reads CASSVVPVLMNTEAFF. CDR3 DNA: TGTGCCAGCAGCGTAGTCCCAGTCCTCATGAACACTGAAGCTTTCTTT.

The chain carries TRBV4-3 and TRBJ1-5; 10 bases agree with TRBD1. The CDR3 loop spans 15 amino acids. V lost 4 bases to trimming and J lost 6 bases; unmatched junction nucleotides: 6. Germline V gene data show CDR1 as LGHNA and CDR2 as YSLEER. The CDR3 DNA reads TGCGCCAGCAGCCGGGGACAGGGGATTGGTCAGCCCCAGCATTTT. Protein sequence: CASSRGQGIGQPQHF.

This chain joins TRBV4-2 and TRBJ1-3, with a tentative D call TRBD1 (6 bases). CDR3 size: 16 residues. The germline V gene encodes CDR1 LGHNA and CDR2 YNFKEQ. V lost 4 bases and J 0 bases, leaving 13 bases between the germline ends. The CDR3 spells CASSLDRTDSGNTIYF. The CDR3 DNA follows: TGTGCCAGCAGCCTCGATCGGACAGACTCTGGAAACACCATATATTTT.

CDR3 in DNA: TGTGCCAGCAGTTTTGCAGGGGTATCGTACGAGCAGTACTTC. Its protein product is CASSFAGVSYEQYF. This chain uses TRBV28 with TRBJ2-7, with D possibly TRBD1 on 6 matching bases. The germline V gene encodes CDR1 MDHEN and CDR2 SYDVKM. Trimming removed 3 bases from V and 4 bases from J, with 13 bases in between. This CDR3 spans 14 amino acids.